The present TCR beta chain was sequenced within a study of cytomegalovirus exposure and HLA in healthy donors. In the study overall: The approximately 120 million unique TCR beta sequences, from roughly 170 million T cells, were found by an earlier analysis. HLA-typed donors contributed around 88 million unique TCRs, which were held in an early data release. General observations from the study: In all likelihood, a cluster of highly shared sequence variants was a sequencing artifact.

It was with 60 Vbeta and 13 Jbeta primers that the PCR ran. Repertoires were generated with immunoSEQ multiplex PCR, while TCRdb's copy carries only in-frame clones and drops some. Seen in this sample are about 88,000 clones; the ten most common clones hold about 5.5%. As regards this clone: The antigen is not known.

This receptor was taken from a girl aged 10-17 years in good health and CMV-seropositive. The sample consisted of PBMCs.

The CDR3 loop is CASSPLPPFGREETQYF. The CDR3, as DNA: TGTGCCAGTAGTCCCCTCCCCCCATTCGGACGGGAGGAGACCCAGTACTTC. The chain links TRBV19 to TRBJ2-5; weak D call: TRBD2 (6 bases). The CDR3 spans 17 residues. The V end was cut by 5 bases, the J end by 5 bases, with 24 bases between. Germline V gives CDR1 LNHDA, CDR2 SQIVND (reference sequence).